Listed below are T cell receptor beta chains from one sample, sequenced in a study of control samples from healthy donors and cancer patients. Generated by immunoSEQ multiplex PCR, the TCRdb table keeps only in-frame clones and is missing some. The table lists 100,000 or so clones, roughly 91% of them singletons. The specimen sequenced was blood. Source of these receptors: a man aged 30-40 years in good health. CDR3s include the opening cysteine and the closing phenylalanine or tryptophan. A D gene is named only where the DNA matches it firmly. Rows give clone size only sometimes, using once, few, many, or a class for an expanded clone.

>TRBV12-3/TRBV12-4|few|-|TRBJ2-3
TGTGCCAGCAGTGTCCGAGATACGCAGTATTTT
CASSVRDTQYF
>TRBV6-1|-|-|TRBJ1-1
TGTGCCAGCAGTGAAACGGTCGGAGGCCGTGAAGCTTTCTTT
CASSETVGGREAFF
>TRBV5-1|once|-|TRBJ1-1
TGCGCCAGCAGCTATGGACAACCAAACACTGAAGCTTTCTTT
CASSYGQPNTEAFF
>TRBV29-1|-|-|TRBJ2-5
TGCAGCGTTGGCATGGCGTTGGGAGAGACCCAGTACTTC
CSVGMALGETQYF
>TRBV4-3|-|-|TRBJ2-2
TGCGCCAGCAGCCAAGAAAGATTAGCGAGTCTCCATCGCGGGGAGCTGTTTTTT
CASSQERLASLHRGELFF
>TRBV5-8|-|-|TRBJ2-3
TGTGCCAGCAGCTCGGAGATGACTAGCACAGATACGCAGTATTTT
CASSSEMTSTDTQYF
>TRBV19|-|-|TRBJ2-5
TGTGCCACCGCCAAAAGCTGGGCGGACCAAGAGACCCAGTACTTC
CATAKSWADQETQYF
>TRBV7-9|-|-|TRBJ2-1
TGTGCCAGCAGCTTACAACAGGAGTCCTACAATGAGCAGTTCTTC
CASSLQQESYNEQFF
>TRBV19|-|-|TRBJ2-7
TGTGCCAGTAGTATTAACAGTGACTTGGGAGAGCAGTACTTC
CASSINSDLGEQYF
>TRBV19|-|-|TRBJ1-2
TGTGCCAGCACACCCGGGAGATATGGCTACACCTTC
CASTPGRYGYTF
>TRBV6-7|-|-|TRBJ2-7
TGTGCCAGCAGTAAGACGGTATTCAAGTACGAGCAGTACTTC
CASSKTVFKYEQYF
>TRBV5-4|few|-|TRBJ1-5
TGTGCCAGCAGTGCACAGGGCTCAGGTCAGCCCCAGCATTTT
CASSAQGSGQPQHF
>TRBV7-9|-|TRBD2|TRBJ2-1
TGTGCCAGCAGCCCCCGGGCGGGGGAGGGTTACAATGAGCAGTTCTTC
CASSPRAGEGYNEQFF
>TRBV14|-|-|TRBJ1-2
TGTGCCAGCAGCCTCGGGGACTATGGCTACACCTTC
CASSLGDYGYTF
>TRBV7-8|few|TRBD1|TRBJ1-4
TGTGCCAGCAGCTACCGGGACAGGGACGATGAAAAACTGTTTTTT
CASSYRDRDDEKLFF
>TRBV3-1/TRBV3-2|-|-|TRBJ2-3
TGTGCCAGCAGCCAACATACAGATACGCAGTATTTT
CASSQHTDTQYF
>TRBV20-1|-|-|TRBJ1-2
TGCAGTGCTCGCGACGACCCTGGCTACACCTTC
CSARDDPGYTF
>TRBV2|-|-|TRBJ1-1
TGTGCCAGCAGTGAAAACGTTGTAGGGGAAGCTTTCTTT
CASSENVVGEAFF
>TRBV20-1|-|TRBD1|TRBJ2-7
TGCAGTGCGTCTACAGGGGACGAGCAGTACTTC
CSASTGDEQYF
>TRBV2|-|-|TRBJ1-4
TGTGCCAGCAGGAGGACAGCAGTTTCTGAAAAACTGTTTTTT
CASRRTAVSEKLFF
>TRBV7-2|-|TRBD2|TRBJ2-7
TGTGCCAGCAGCGTTACTAGCGGGAGTTCCTACGAGCAGTACTTC
CASSVTSGSSYEQYF
>TRBV28|-|-|TRBJ1-3
TGTGCCAGCAGTTTATGGGGGCGGGGAGGAAACACCATATATTTT
CASSLWGRGGNTIYF
>TRBV25-1|-|-|TRBJ2-2
TGTGCCAGCAGTGATTATCCGGGGGAGAACACCGGGGAGCTGTTTTTT
CASSDYPGENTGELFF
>TRBV5-1|once|TRBD1|TRBJ1-6
TGCGCCAGCAGCGGCGGGACAGGGGATTACCCCCTCCACTTT
CASSGGTGDYPLHF
>TRBV20-1|-|-|TRBJ2-1
TGCAGTGCGCCACCCCATGGCGAGCAGTTCTTC
CSAPPHGEQFF
>TRBV7-2|-|-|TRBJ2-1
TGTGCCAGCAGCTTAGCGGAGAAAGGGGGTCGGATCTTC
CASSLAEKGGRIF
>TRBV5-1|-|-|TRBJ2-1
TGCGCCAGCAGCTCGCGGGCGGAGAGCCCCTACAATGAGCAGTTCTTC
CASSSRAESPYNEQFF
>TRBV2|-|-|TRBJ2-4
TGTGCCGCGACCCACCTAGCCAAAAACATTCAGTACTTC
CAATHLAKNIQYF